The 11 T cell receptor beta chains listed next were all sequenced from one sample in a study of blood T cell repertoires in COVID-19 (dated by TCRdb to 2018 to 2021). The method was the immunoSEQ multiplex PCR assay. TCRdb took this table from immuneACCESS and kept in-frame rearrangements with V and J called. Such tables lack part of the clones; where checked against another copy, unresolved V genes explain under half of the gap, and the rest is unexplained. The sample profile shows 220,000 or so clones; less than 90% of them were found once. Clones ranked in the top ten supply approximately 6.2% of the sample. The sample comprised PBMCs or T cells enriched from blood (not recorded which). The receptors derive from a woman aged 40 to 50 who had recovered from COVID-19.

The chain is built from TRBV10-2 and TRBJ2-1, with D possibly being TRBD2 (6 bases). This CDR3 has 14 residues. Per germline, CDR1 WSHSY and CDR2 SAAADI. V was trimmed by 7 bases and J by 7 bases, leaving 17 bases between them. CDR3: CASTRDFVANEQFF. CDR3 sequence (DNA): TGCGCCAGCACCCGGGACTTCGTCGCAAATGAGCAGTTCTTC.

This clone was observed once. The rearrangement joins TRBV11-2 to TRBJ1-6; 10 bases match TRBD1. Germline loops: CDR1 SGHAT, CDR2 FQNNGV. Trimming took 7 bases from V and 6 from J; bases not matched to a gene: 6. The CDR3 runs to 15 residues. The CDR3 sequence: CASTLTGGVNSPLHF. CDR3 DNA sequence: TGTGCCAGCACCTTGACAGGGGGCGTTAATTCACCCCTCCACTTT. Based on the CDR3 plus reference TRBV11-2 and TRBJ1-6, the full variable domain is EAGVAQSPRYKIIEKRQSVAFWCNPISGHATLYWYQQILGQGPKLLIQFQNNGVVDDSQLPKDRFSAERLKGVDSTLKIQPAKLEDSAVYLCASTLTGGVNSPLHFGNGTRLTVT.

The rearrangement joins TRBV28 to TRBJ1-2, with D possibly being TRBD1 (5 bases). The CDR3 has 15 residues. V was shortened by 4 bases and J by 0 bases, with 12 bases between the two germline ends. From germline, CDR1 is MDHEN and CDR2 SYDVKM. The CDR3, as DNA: TGTGCCAGCAGTTCCCGGAGGGGTTCTAACTATGGCTACACCTTC. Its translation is CASSSRRGSNYGYTF.

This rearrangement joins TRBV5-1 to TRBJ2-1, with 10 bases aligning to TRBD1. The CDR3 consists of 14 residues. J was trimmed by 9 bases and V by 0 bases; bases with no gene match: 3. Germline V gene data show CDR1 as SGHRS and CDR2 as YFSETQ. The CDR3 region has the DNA TGCGCCAGCAGCTTGGGGGACAGGGGTTTTGAGCAGTTCTTC. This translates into CASSLGDRGFEQFF.

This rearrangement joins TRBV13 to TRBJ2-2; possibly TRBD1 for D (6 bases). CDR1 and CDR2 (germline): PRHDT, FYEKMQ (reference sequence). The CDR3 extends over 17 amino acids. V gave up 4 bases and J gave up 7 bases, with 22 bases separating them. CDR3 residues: CASSSGQIWGMDGELFF. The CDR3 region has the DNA TGTGCCAGCAGCTCTGGACAGATCTGGGGAATGGACGGGGAGCTGTTTTTT.

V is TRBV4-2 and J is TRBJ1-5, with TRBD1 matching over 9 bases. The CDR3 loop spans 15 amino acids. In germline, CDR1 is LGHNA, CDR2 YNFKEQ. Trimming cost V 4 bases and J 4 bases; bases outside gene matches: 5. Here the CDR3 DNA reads TGTGCCAGCAGCCTCACCGACAGGGGGAATCAGCCCCAGCATTTT. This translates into CASSLTDRGNQPQHF.

The chain's CDR3 is CASSLGLDNEQFF. The CDR3 region has the DNA TGTGCCAGCAGCCTCGGACTGGACAATGAGCAGTTCTTC. The V call is TRBV11-1, the J call TRBJ2-1; D is perhaps TRBD2 (5 bases). Germline V gene sequence: CDR1 SGHAT, CDR2 FQDESV (reference sequence). This CDR3 spans 13 amino acids. The germline V and J ends were trimmed by 5 bases and 5 bases, with 10 bases remaining between them.

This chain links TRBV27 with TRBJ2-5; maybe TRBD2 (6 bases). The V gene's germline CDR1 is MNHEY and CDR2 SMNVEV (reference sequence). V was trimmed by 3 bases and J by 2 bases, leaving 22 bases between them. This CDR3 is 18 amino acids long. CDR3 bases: TGTGCCAGCAGTTTTAAGACGGCGGGACGGTCCGTTCAAGAGACCCAGTACTTC. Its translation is CASSFKTAGRSVQETQYF.

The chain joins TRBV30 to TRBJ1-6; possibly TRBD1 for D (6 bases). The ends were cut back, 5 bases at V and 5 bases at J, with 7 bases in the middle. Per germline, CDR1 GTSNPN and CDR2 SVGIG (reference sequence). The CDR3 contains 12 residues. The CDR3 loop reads CAWGQNNSPLHF. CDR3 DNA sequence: TGTGCCTGGGGACAGAATAATTCACCCCTCCACTTT.

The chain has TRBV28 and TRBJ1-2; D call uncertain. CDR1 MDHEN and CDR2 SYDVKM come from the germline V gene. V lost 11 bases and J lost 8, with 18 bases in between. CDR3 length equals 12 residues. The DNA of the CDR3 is TGTGCCGTCAAACGGTTATCGGTGGGCTACACCTTC. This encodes CAVKRLSVGYTF.

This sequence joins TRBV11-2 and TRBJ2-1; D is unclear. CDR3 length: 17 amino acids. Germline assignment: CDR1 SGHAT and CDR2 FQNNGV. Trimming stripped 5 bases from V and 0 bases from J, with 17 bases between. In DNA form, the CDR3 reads TGTGCCAGCAGCAGTAATCGGGTACCTCGCTCCTACAATGAGCAGTTCTTC. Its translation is CASSSNRVPRSYNEQFF.